The rows below give T cell receptor beta chains drawn from one sample of a study of PD-1 blockade in classical Hodgkin lymphoma. Generated by immunoSEQ multiplex PCR, the TCRdb table keeps only in-frame clones and is missing some. In the table there are about 37,000 clones, around 76% of which are singletons. Sequencing was performed on peripheral blood mononuclear cells (PBMCs), taken before the second cycle of nivolumab. The receptors shown here come from a human donor with classical Hodgkin lymphoma. Both conserved end residues are part of each CDR3. The order of the fields is D gene, clone size, V gene, J gene, CDR3 protein, CDR3 DNA. A D gene is named only where the DNA matches it firmly. The size entry is marked missing in some rows and otherwise reads once, few, many or a size class.

>-|-|TRBV2|TRBJ1-4
CASREEYRVGEKLFF
TGTGCCAGCAGGGAGGAATACAGGGTGGGCGAAAAACTGTTTTTT
>-|-|TRBV5-4|TRBJ2-5
CASSLWHVETQYF
TGTGCCAGCAGCTTGTGGCATGTGGAGACCCAGTACTTC
>-|-|TRBV11-1|TRBJ1-2
CASSPGRSNYGYTF
TGTGCCAGCAGCCCGGGACGCTCTAACTATGGCTACACCTTC
>-|-|TRBV12-5|TRBJ1-4
CASGLGSMEKLFF
TGTGCTAGTGGTTTGGGGTCGATGGAAAAACTGTTTTTT
>TRBD2|-|TRBV9|TRBJ2-5
CASSVTSGGANGLETQYF
TGTGCCAGCAGCGTAACTAGCGGGGGGGCCAATGGGTTGGAGACCCAGTACTTC
>TRBD2|-|TRBV6-1|TRBJ2-7
CASRPLAGGSSEQYF
TGTGCCAGCAGGCCCCTAGCGGGGGGTTCTAGCGAGCAGTACTTC
>TRBD1|-|TRBV19|TRBJ1-1
CASSMDRGRYTEAFF
TGTGCCAGTAGTATGGACAGGGGGCGGTACACTGAAGCTTTCTTT
>-|-|TRBV10-1|TRBJ2-1
CASSESATASYNEQFF
TGCGCCAGCAGTGAGTCAGCGACAGCCTCCTACAATGAGCAGTTCTTC
>-|-|TRBV7-9|TRBJ2-7
CASSLSSQATAEQYF
TGTGCCAGCAGCTTATCATCGCAAGCCACCGCCGAGCAGTACTTC
>-|-|TRBV7-2|TRBJ1-2
CASSEHRVNYGYTF
TGTGCCAGCAGCGAACACAGGGTTAACTATGGCTACACCTTC
>-|-|TRBV4-3|TRBJ1-5
CASSQDRGTSQPQHF
TGCGCCAGCAGCCAAGATAGGGGAACCAGTCAGCCCCAGCATTTT
>-|-|TRBV6-6|TRBJ1-5
CASSSDRLGQPQHF
TGTGCCAGCAGTTCCGACAGGTTAGGTCAGCCCCAGCATTTT
>TRBD2|-|TRBV5-1|TRBJ2-5
CASSPGTRVWETQYF
TGCGCCAGCAGCCCCGGGACTAGGGTATGGGAGACCCAGTACTTC
>-|-|TRBV7-6|TRBJ2-5
CASSLVGRETQYF
TGTGCCAGCAGCTTAGTAGGGAGAGAGACCCAGTACTTC
>-|few|TRBV6-5|TRBJ2-7
CASHTNPNEQYF
TGTGCCAGCCACACTAATCCTAACGAGCAGTACTTC
>-|few|TRBV11-2|TRBJ2-5
CASSLYLMAGRQETQYF
TGTGCCAGCAGCTTATACCTTATGGCGGGGCGCCAAGAGACCCAGTACTTC
>TRBD2|-|TRBV6-1|TRBJ2-3
CASKTSGDTDTQYF
TGTGCCAGTAAGACTAGCGGGGACACAGATACGCAGTATTTT